This T cell receptor beta chain was identified in a study of T cell responses to AZD1222 COVID-19 vaccine. As for this clone: Its antigen remains unknown.

Study results and caveats: Epitopes outside B.1.351 and B.1.1.7 mutated regions reportedly drew nearly half of spike TCRs.

Germline assignment: CDR1 SGHRS and CDR2 YFSETQ. This CDR3 is 14 amino acids long. Trimming took off 0 bases at V and 8 bases at J, with 12 bases between the two ends. Assay used: immunoSEQ multiplex PCR; TCRdb lists only in-frame clones, some missing. The sample lists approximately 170,000 clones, about 91% occurring once. Sequencing was performed on peripheral blood, taken 28 days after the second AZD1222 dose. This chain links TRBV5-1 with TRBJ2-1; no clear D gene. The TCR comes from an adult who received the AZD1222 COVID-19 vaccine. Here the CDR3 reads CASSLAQASDEQFF. The CDR3 DNA follows: TGCGCCAGCAGCTTGGCCCAGGCCTCGGATGAGCAGTTCTTC.